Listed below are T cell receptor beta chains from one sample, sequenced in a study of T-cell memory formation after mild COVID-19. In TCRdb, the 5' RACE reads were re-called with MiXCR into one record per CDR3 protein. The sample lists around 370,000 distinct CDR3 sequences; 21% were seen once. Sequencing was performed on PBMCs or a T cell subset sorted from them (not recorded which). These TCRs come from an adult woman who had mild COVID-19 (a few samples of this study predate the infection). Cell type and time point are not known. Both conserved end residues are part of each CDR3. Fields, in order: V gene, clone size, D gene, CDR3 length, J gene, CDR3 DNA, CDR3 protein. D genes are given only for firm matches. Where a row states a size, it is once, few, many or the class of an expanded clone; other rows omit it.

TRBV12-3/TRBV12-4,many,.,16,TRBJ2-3,TGTGCCAGCAGCTTCACAGGGGGGGCTAGCACAGATACGCAGTATTTT,CASSFTGGASTDTQYF
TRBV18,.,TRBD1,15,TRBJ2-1,TGTGCCAGCTCACCGCAGGGACAGGGTAGTAATGAGCAGTTCTTC,CASSPQGQGSNEQFF
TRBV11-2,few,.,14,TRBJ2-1,TGTGCCAGCAGCTCAAGGGGCAACTACAATGAGCAGTTCTTC,CASSSRGNYNEQFF
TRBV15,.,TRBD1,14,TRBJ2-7,TGTGCCACCAGCAGAGCCGGGACAGCGAACGAGCAGTACTTC,CATSRAGTANEQYF
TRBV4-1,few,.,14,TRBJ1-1,TGCGCCAGCAGCCAAGTGACAGGGAACACTGAAGCTTTCTTT,CASSQVTGNTEAFF
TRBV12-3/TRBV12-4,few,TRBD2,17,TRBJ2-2,TGTGCCAGCAGTCAGGCACTAGCGGGGTTGAACACCGGGGAGCTGTTTTTT,CASSQALAGLNTGELFF
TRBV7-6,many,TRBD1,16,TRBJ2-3,TGTGCCAGCAGCTTAGAAGGGGACAGGGGTTCAGATACGCAGTATTTT,CASSLEGDRGSDTQYF
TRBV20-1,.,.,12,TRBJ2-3,TGCAGTGCCGGCTGGCTCACGGGTACGCAGTATTTT,CSAGWLTGTQYF
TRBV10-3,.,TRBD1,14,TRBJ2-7,TGTGCCATCAGTCCCGACAGGGGATCCTACGAGCAGTACTTC,CAISPDRGSYEQYF
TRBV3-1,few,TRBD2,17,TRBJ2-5,TGTGCCAGCAGCCAATTTAGCGGGGGAGGAGGGGGAGAGACCCAGTACTTC,CASSQFSGGGGGETQYF
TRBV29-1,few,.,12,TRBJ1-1,TGCAGCGTTGCCGCTCCTAACACTGAAGCTTTCTTT,CSVAAPNTEAFF
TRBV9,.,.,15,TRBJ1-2,TGTGCCAGCAGCGCCGATCGGGGGAATGTGGATGGCTACACCTTC,CASSADRGNVDGYTF
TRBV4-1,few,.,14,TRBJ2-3,TGCGCCAGCAGCACAGGGTCAGTTTTAGATACGCAGTATTTT,CASSTGSVLDTQYF
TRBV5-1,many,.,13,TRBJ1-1,TGCGCCAGCAGCTTTTTGGAGAACACTGAAGCTTTCTTT,CASSFLENTEAFF